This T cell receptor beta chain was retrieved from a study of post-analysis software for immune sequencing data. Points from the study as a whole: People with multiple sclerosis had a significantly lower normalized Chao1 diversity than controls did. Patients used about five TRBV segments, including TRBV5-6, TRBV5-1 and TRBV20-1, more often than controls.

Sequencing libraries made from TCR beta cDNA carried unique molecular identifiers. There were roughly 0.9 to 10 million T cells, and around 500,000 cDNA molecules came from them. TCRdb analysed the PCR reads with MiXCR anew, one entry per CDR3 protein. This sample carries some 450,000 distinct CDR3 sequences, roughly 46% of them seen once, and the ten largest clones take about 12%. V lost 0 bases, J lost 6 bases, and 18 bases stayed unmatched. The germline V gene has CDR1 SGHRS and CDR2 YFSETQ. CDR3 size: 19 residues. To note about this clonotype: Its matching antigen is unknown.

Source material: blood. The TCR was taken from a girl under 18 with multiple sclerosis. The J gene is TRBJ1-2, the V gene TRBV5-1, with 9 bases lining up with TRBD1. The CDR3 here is CASSLEGHPRTGESHGYTF. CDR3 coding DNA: TGCGCCAGCAGCTTGGAGGGCCACCCCCGGACAGGGGAATCCCATGGCTACACCTTC.